This TCR beta chain was captured in a study of blood T cell repertoires in COVID-19. TCRdb's copy holds only in-frame clones and misses some; the assay was immunoSEQ multiplex PCR. The data show around 260,000 clones, 88% seen once. Germline-derived CDR1 and CDR2 are SNHLY and FYNNEI. Trimming at V came to 2 bases and at J to 2 bases, leaving 2 bases not matched to a gene. The CDR3 is 15 residues long. The chain joins TRBV2 to TRBJ1-3, with 8 bases lining up with TRBD1. Sequenced sample: peripheral blood. This sequence was found in a man aged 55-75 years who had recovered from COVID-19. The CDR3, as DNA: TGTGCCAGCAGTGAACGGACAGGGACTGGAAACACCATATATTTT. As protein: CASSERTGTGNTIYF.